This T cell receptor (beta chain) was found in a study of blood T cell repertoires in COVID-19. About the study: PBMCs, B-cell-depleted T cells, or T cells provided the cDNA or gDNA that made up the material.

Authors' analysis steps: The authors estimated nucleated cell counts from reference gene primer amplification. Sequenced by immunoSEQ multiplex PCR; TCRdb stores in-frame clones only, minus some. V and J calls and clone size are as listed in that table; D and trimming were resolved from the DNA. Among 300,000 to 350,000 clones listed, 70% to 90% were seen once. The CDR3 is made up of 14 amino acids. V gave up 1 base and J gave up 8 bases, with 14 bases separating them. Germline values: CDR1 LGHNA, CDR2 YNFKEQ. The receptor was derived from a man aged 25 to 40 who had recovered from COVID-19. This chain links TRBV4-2 with TRBJ1-2; D not certain. The sequencing sample was made of PBMCs or T cells enriched from blood (not recorded which). This chain's CDR3 is CASSQGPSTGGYTF. The CDR3, as DNA: TGTGCCAGCAGCCAAGGTCCTTCCACCGGGGGCTACACCTTC.